This T cell receptor (beta chain) was sequenced during a study of T-cell reconstitution after alpha-beta-depleted transplantation in children. Study-wide points: The origin of high day-60 TCRbeta diversity in some patients lay in surviving recipient T cells and thymic progenitors.

This clonotype was counted only a few times. The antigen is not known. For TCRbeta, the library was prepared with unique molecular identifiers. TCRdb passed the PCR reads through MiXCR, listing each CDR3 protein once. Altogether some 550,000 distinct CDR3 sequences are present, about 21% being singletons, with the ten largest covering 13% to 15%. Sequenced material: PBMCs, mostly from graft donor cells, taken 360 days after TCRalphabeta/CD19-depleted stem cell transplant. The sequence derives from a boy younger than two who had a stem cell transplant for acute myeloid leukemia, so the T cells may come from the graft donor.

In DNA, the CDR3 is TGTGCCAGCAGCCGCTCTAGCGGGGGCCAAGAGACCCAGTACTTC. Its protein product is CASSRSSGGQETQYF. The J gene is TRBJ2-5, the V gene TRBV5-6, with 10 bases fitting TRBD2. The J segment lost 1 base and the V segment lost 4 bases, leaving 4 bases of the junction unmatched. From germline, CDR1 is SGHDT and CDR2 YYEEEE. The CDR3 loop spans 15 amino acids.